The rows below give T cell receptor beta chains drawn from one sample of a study of OX40 agonist ivuxolimab in advanced cancers. TCRdb's copy holds only in-frame clones and misses some; the assay was immunoSEQ multiplex PCR. The data hold around 69,000 clones, with around 86% observed a single time. This sample comprised CD4+ or CD8+ T cells sorted from blood, obtained in a trial of the OX40 agonist ivuxolimab. Receptors originate from an adult with an advanced solid tumor such as melanoma, head and neck, liver or kidney cancer. CDR3s include the opening cysteine and the closing phenylalanine or tryptophan. A D gene is named only where the DNA matches it firmly. Only some rows state a clone size, as once, few, many or a class for expanded clones.

CDR3 DNA: TGTGCCAGCAGCTTAGAGGACACCGGGGAGCTGTTTTTT; CDR3 protein: CASSLEDTGELFF; J gene: TRBJ2-2; V gene: TRBV11-3; D gene: .; clone size: .
CDR3 DNA: TGTGCCAGTAGTATAGGACTGAAGTATAGCAATCAGCCCCAGCATTTT; CDR3 protein: CASSIGLKYSNQPQHF; J gene: TRBJ1-5; V gene: TRBV19; D gene: .; clone size: once
CDR3 DNA: TGTGCCAGCAGTTTACTTGGGACAGGGAACACCGGGGAGCTGTTTTTT; CDR3 protein: CASSLLGTGNTGELFF; J gene: TRBJ2-2; V gene: TRBV28; D gene: TRBD1; clone size: .
CDR3 DNA: TGCGCCAGCAGCTTGCTAGCGGGGTCGGGGAATGAGCAGTTCTTC; CDR3 protein: CASSLLAGSGNEQFF; J gene: TRBJ2-1; V gene: TRBV5-1; D gene: TRBD2; clone size: .
CDR3 DNA: TGTGCCAGCATCGCGGAAGAGACCCAGTACTTC; CDR3 protein: CASIAEETQYF; J gene: TRBJ2-5; V gene: TRBV7-9; D gene: .; clone size: .
CDR3 DNA: TGTGCCAGCTCACCCCCTGGTGGGGTAACGGAGACCCAGTACTTC; CDR3 protein: CASSPPGGVTETQYF; J gene: TRBJ2-5; V gene: TRBV18; D gene: .; clone size: .
CDR3 DNA: TGTGCCAGCAGCCCGAACAGGGCCGCGAATGGTTCACCCCTCCACTTT; CDR3 protein: CASSPNRAANGSPLHF; J gene: TRBJ1-6; V gene: TRBV7-3; D gene: .; clone size: .
CDR3 DNA: TGTGCCAGCAGCGCGGACAGTGCGGGGGAGCAGTACTTC; CDR3 protein: CASSADSAGEQYF; J gene: TRBJ2-7; V gene: TRBV7-9; D gene: .; clone size: .
CDR3 DNA: TGTGCCAGCAGTTACGGCCCTCCAAACCCTGAAGCTTTCTTT; CDR3 protein: CASSYGPPNPEAFF; J gene: TRBJ1-1; V gene: TRBV6-5; D gene: .; clone size: .
CDR3 DNA: TGTGCCAGTAGTATAGACTTAATTTACAATGAGCAGTTCTTC; CDR3 protein: CASSIDLIYNEQFF; J gene: TRBJ2-1; V gene: TRBV19; D gene: .; clone size: .
CDR3 DNA: TGTGCCAGCAGCCCGATGACTAGCGGGGGGGCTACGCCAGATACGCAGTATTTT; CDR3 protein: CASSPMTSGGATPDTQYF; J gene: TRBJ2-3; V gene: TRBV4-2; D gene: TRBD2; clone size: .
CDR3 DNA: TGCGCCAGCAGTGAAAGCGGATTTCTGGCACCCCTCCACTTT; CDR3 protein: CASSESGFLAPLHF; J gene: TRBJ1-6; V gene: TRBV10-1; D gene: .; clone size: .
CDR3 DNA: TGTGCCAGCAGTGACCAGGGGGCTGAGGGCACAGATACGCAGTATTTT; CDR3 protein: CASSDQGAEGTDTQYF; J gene: TRBJ2-3; V gene: TRBV28; D gene: TRBD1; clone size: .
CDR3 DNA: TGTGCCAGCAGCCCCGACAGGGATTCACCCCTCCACTTT; CDR3 protein: CASSPDRDSPLHF; J gene: TRBJ1-6; V gene: TRBV11-3; D gene: TRBD1; clone size: .
CDR3 DNA: TGTGCCAGCAGCGACCCCTACAGGGAGAACACTGAAGCTTTCTTT; CDR3 protein: CASSDPYRENTEAFF; J gene: TRBJ1-1; V gene: TRBV6-6; D gene: .; clone size: .
CDR3 DNA: TGTGCCAGCAGTTCCAGTAACTATGGCTACACCTTC; CDR3 protein: CASSSSNYGYTF; J gene: TRBJ1-2; V gene: TRBV28; D gene: .; clone size: .
CDR3 DNA: TGTGCCAGCAGCTCCCGACAGGCAGGGGTTCATGGCTACACCTTC; CDR3 protein: CASSSRQAGVHGYTF; J gene: TRBJ1-2; V gene: TRBV5-6; D gene: .; clone size: .
CDR3 DNA: TGTGCCAGCAGCCGGACAGGGGGCAGGGAGACCCAGTACTTC; CDR3 protein: CASSRTGGRETQYF; J gene: TRBJ2-5; V gene: TRBV27; D gene: TRBD1; clone size: once
CDR3 DNA: TGTGCCAGCAGTATATACAGGGGGATTCATAACTATGGCTACACCTTC; CDR3 protein: CASSIYRGIHNYGYTF; J gene: TRBJ1-2; V gene: TRBV28; D gene: TRBD1; clone size: .
CDR3 DNA: TGTGCCAGCGGAAAGGGTTACACTGAAGCTTTCTTT; CDR3 protein: CASGKGYTEAFF; J gene: TRBJ1-1; V gene: TRBV6-1; D gene: .; clone size: .
CDR3 DNA: TGTGCCAGCAGTGAGTGGGGGGCGAACACCGGGGAGCTGTTTTTT; CDR3 protein: CASSEWGANTGELFF; J gene: TRBJ2-2; V gene: TRBV6-1; D gene: .; clone size: .
CDR3 DNA: TGTGCCAGCAGCATAGCCGGGACAGGGGGGAAGACCCAGTACTTC; CDR3 protein: CASSIAGTGGKTQYF; J gene: TRBJ2-5; V gene: TRBV7-2; D gene: TRBD1; clone size: .
CDR3 DNA: TGTGCCAGCAGCGACCGACAGGGCACGAGCAATGAGCAGTTCTTC; CDR3 protein: CASSDRQGTSNEQFF; J gene: TRBJ2-1; V gene: TRBV9; D gene: TRBD1; clone size: .
CDR3 DNA: TGTGCCTGGAGTTTGGGACTTGGAGACACCGGGGAGCTGTTTTTT; CDR3 protein: CAWSLGLGDTGELFF; J gene: TRBJ2-2; V gene: TRBV30; D gene: .; clone size: .
CDR3 DNA: TGTGCCAGCATCCCGCGGGGAGTTTCACCCCTCCACTTT; CDR3 protein: CASIPRGVSPLHF; J gene: TRBJ1-6; V gene: TRBV5-8; D gene: .; clone size: .
CDR3 DNA: TGCAGTGTAGAGCGCGGGACCCAGTACTTC; CDR3 protein: CSVERGTQYF; J gene: TRBJ2-5; V gene: TRBV20-1; D gene: .; clone size: .
CDR3 DNA: TGTGCCAGCAGCCCATTCCGGGACTTATACACCGGGGAGCTGTTTTTT; CDR3 protein: CASSPFRDLYTGELFF; J gene: TRBJ2-2; V gene: TRBV7-2; D gene: .; clone size: .